This TCR beta chain was identified during a study of radiation and T cells in renal cell carcinoma. Study results and limitations: Baseline intratumoral clonotype presence is unknown without pretreatment biopsies. From baseline, blood top tumor clonotypes peaked at 2 weeks post-radiation.

As for this clone: Its antigen is still unknown.

In germline, CDR1 is SGHRS, CDR2 YFSETQ. V dropped 3 bases and J dropped 6; count of bases not matched to a gene: 5. This CDR3 is 15 amino acids long. Time point reported: blood 4 weeks post-SBRT, at nephrectomy. Indicated treatment: 15 Gy SBRT to primary tumor, nephrectomy 4 weeks later. Nephrectomy followed 15 Gy stereotactic body radiation by 4 weeks. This renal cell carcinoma was of the clear cell type. The protocol was immunoSEQ multiplex PCR, while the TCRdb copy is restricted to in-frame clones and leaves out a portion. The sample holds approximately 86,000 clones, around four fifths seen once. This sequence originates from a man in his fifties with renal cell carcinoma. Source: blood, taken from a patient whose treatment included radiotherapy and nephrectomy. The chain links TRBV5-1 to TRBJ2-3; TRBD2 matches 12 bases. CDR3 loop: CASSSSGTSGDTQYF. The CDR3 DNA follows: TGCGCCAGCAGCTCGTCCGGGACTAGCGGGGATACGCAGTATTTT. Together with reference TRBV5-1 and TRBJ2-3, the CDR3 gives the full variable domain: KAGVTQTPRYLIKTRGQQVTLSCSPISGHRSVSWYQQTPGQGLQFLFEYFSETQRNKGNFPGRFSGRQFSNSRSEMNVSTLELGDSALYLCASSSSGTSGDTQYFGPGTRLTVL.